This TCR beta chain was documented in a study of T cell responses to AZD1222 COVID-19 vaccine. The wider study: Researchers grouped second doses given at about 4 or about 12 weeks into one pool. Whole-study findings and limits: White British donors predominated, females outnumbered males, and clonal diversity was possibly underestimated. Variant regions that are unmutated are reportedly the target of nearly half of spike-specific TCRs.

This table comes from immunoSEQ multiplex PCR, and its TCRdb copy is limited to in-frame clones, with some not included. The top ten hold roughly 2.5% of the sample, which has about 170,000 clones, just over 90% seen once. Notes on this clone: Its antigen is not identified.

The CDR3 sequence is 15 residues long. Trimming cost V 2 bases and J 6 bases, with 17 bases left between them. In germline, CDR1 is KGHSH, CDR2 LQKENI. The sequencing used peripheral blood, collected on day 0 of AZD1222 vaccination. The rearrangement joins TRBV18 to TRBJ2-7; a weak D match, TRBD1 (6 bases). This clonotype was sampled from an adult in good health. CDR3 amino acids: CASSPKIGQSAEQYF. CDR3 DNA: TGTGCCAGCTCACCAAAGATCGGACAGTCCGCCGAGCAGTACTTC.